A single T cell receptor beta chain is shown here with its context. Antigen specificity is unknown. The method was immunoSEQ multiplex PCR; TCRdb's version includes in-frame clones alone and lacks a portion of them. In the table there are roughly 130,000 clones, approximately 90% of which are singletons. The data belong to a study of cytomegalovirus exposure and HLA in healthy donors. Turning to the study itself: The same platform used for the approximately 670 first-cohort repertoires was also used for the 120 or so validation repertoires, as a later analysis reported. Study results and caveats: Cytomegalovirus status was reportedly diagnosed by the classifier with high specificity and sensitivity.

The CDR3 length is 16 residues. Trimming removed 5 bases from V and 5 bases from J, with 21 bases in between. Germline CDR1 SGHVS, CDR2 FQNEAQ. The donors were members of the validation cohort comprising some 130 subjects, separate from the roughly 670-subject first cohort. This TCR came from a woman younger than 45 in good health and CMV-seropositive. Sequences were obtained from PBMCs. This chain joins TRBV7-8 and TRBJ2-5, with D possibly TRBD1 on 6 matching bases. CDR3: CASSHPEQGLLETQYF. The CDR3 region has the DNA TGTGCCAGCAGCCACCCTGAACAGGGCCTTCTTGAGACCCAGTACTTC.